A single sample is the source of the 2 T cell receptor beta chains below, sequenced in a study of T cell repertoires in cytomegalovirus infection. No antigen has been identified for these receptors. TCRdb re-called the reads through MiXCR, storing one row per CDR3 protein. The sample yields hundreds of thousands of distinct CDR3 sequences, approximately 33% seen once. Sample: cultured PBMCs, taken from culture after CMV antigen stimulation. The receptors stem from a human donor in good health (CMV status not recorded). Some clones in this sample may be carry-over from other donors' samples.

The J gene is TRBJ1-1, the V gene TRBV15; no clear D gene. The V end was cut by 1 base, the J end by 5 bases, with 11 bases between. CDR3 length: 14 residues. The germline gives CDR1 LNHNV, CDR2 YYDKDF (reference sequence). The CDR3 DNA is TGTGCCACCAGCAGAGGTTCCGTGGGGACTGAAGCTTTCTTT. Its translation is CATSRGSVGTEAFF.

This clonotype has ten or more counts. The rearrangement joins TRBV7-2 to TRBJ1-1; 7 nucleotides agree with TRBD1. The CDR3 is 14 amino acids. V trimming: 6 bases; J trimming: 1 base; junction bases outside the gene matches: 5. Per the germline V gene, CDR1 is SGHTA and CDR2 is FQGNSA. The CDR3 sequence: CASRLGQQNTEAFF. CDR3 in DNA: TGTGCCAGCAGACTGGGACAGCAGAACACTGAAGCTTTCTTT.